A selection of T cell receptor beta chains follows, all from one sample in a study of cytomegalovirus exposure and HLA in healthy donors. Sequencing was performed with immunoSEQ multiplex PCR; in TCRdb, only in-frame clones are kept and a portion is missing. This table holds roughly 200,000 clones, 80% found once. The sequenced sample was PBMCs. The receptor source for this set is a man aged 35-49 years in good health and CMV-seronegative. Both conserved end residues are part of each CDR3.

CASSFTGPYEQYF,TRBJ2-7,TRBV5-1
CASGSGTRGDTQYF,TRBJ2-3,TRBV7-2
CASGLGRVEETQYF,TRBJ2-5,TRBV12-5
CASSGQGYYEQYF,TRBJ2-7,TRBV2
CASSLGGQEKLFF,TRBJ1-4,TRBV5-5
CASSLGGAGNYGYTF,TRBJ1-2,TRBV6-5
CASSIGGSIYNEQFF,TRBJ2-1,TRBV19
CASSSGQGPYEQYF,TRBJ2-7,TRBV7-6
CAWSGRRRGTDTQYF,TRBJ2-3,TRBV30
CASKAESTDTQYF,TRBJ2-3,TRBV2
CASSQDGLAVQETQYF,TRBJ2-5,TRBV4-3
CASIGTGQGLGEQYF,TRBJ2-7,TRBV5-6
CAWSPTGANYGYTF,TRBJ1-2,TRBV30
CASSPTSGTPDTQYF,TRBJ2-3,TRBV18
CASSGWSSGANVLTF,TRBJ2-6,TRBV27
CASSTPGTQYF,TRBJ2-5,TRBV7-2
CASSDEGGLSDTQYF,TRBJ2-3,TRBV10-1
CASSDSGGAEQYF,TRBJ2-7,TRBV6-4